This T cell receptor (beta chain) was found in a study of immune evolution from preneoplasia to lung adenocarcinoma. Sequenced by immunoSEQ multiplex PCR; TCRdb stores in-frame clones only, minus some. The sample has about 7,300 clones; 72% are singletons. This clone has just a few counts. Its antigen remains unknown. Patients had resection in Japan or China between about 2013 and 2017. Broader study findings: Compared with EGFR-mutant or double wild-type lesions, KRAS-mutant nodules were more clonal. Top clone frequencies peaked in normal lung, apparently declining through invasive adenocarcinoma. Normal lung had highest clonality; later lesions appeared denser, more diverse.

Specimen: FFPE lung adenocarcinoma in situ tissue. The source is a donor older than 65 with lung adenocarcinoma. Some clones in this sample may be carry-over from other donors' samples.

This CDR3 is CASSVGLALNTGELFF. DNA of the CDR3: TGTGCCAGCAGCGTAGGGCTAGCGCTGAACACCGGGGAGCTGTTTTTT. The rearrangement uses TRBV9 and TRBJ2-2, with a tentative D call TRBD2 (6 bases). V lost 0 bases, J lost 1 base, and 10 bases lay in between. Germline CDR1 SGDLS, CDR2 YYNGEE. The CDR3 runs 16 residues.